Described below is a single TCR beta chain sequence and its context. Its antigen is still unknown. The data originate from a study of metastatic and nonmetastatic thyroid tumors. Study-wide background: Repertoires of blood and of tissue (tumor or nodule) from malignant and benign thyroid patients were compared.

The V and J ends lost 5 bases and 6 bases respectively, with 8 bases between them. Germline V gene sequence: CDR1 DFQATT, CDR2 SNEGSKA (reference sequence). CDR3 length: 11 residues. In the original analysis: The authors used CDR3 differences across clinicopathological groups to build a distant-metastasis classifier for papillary thyroid cancer. TCRdb re-analyzed the PCR reads through MiXCR. What appears here as the V and J calls and clone size reflects TCRdb's work, not the paper's. The sample carries several thousand clones, around 32% recorded once. Whole-study results and caveats: The study reportedly found significantly higher TCR beta diversity in malignant thyroid tumors than benign nodules, in blood and tumor.

Every patient was untreated before thyroid surgery. This TCR was sampled from a female donor with papillary thyroid cancer or a benign thyroid nodule (not recorded which). Some clones in this sample may be carry-over from other donors' samples. The sample taken for sequencing was adjacent normal tissue. This chain links TRBV20-1 with TRBJ2-1; unclear D gene. The CDR3 is CSAEYSNEQFF. Here the CDR3 DNA reads TGCAGTGCTGAGTATAGCAATGAGCAGTTCTTC.